The 2 T cell receptor beta chains below all came from one sample that was sequenced in a study of blood T cells in healthy people across ages. The use of a sample-barcoded 5' primer and a J-beta primer mix characterized a second PCR of about 7 to 12 cycles. A single record per CDR3 protein comes from TCRdb applying MiXCR to the 5' RACE reads. Among about 1.4 million distinct CDR3 sequences listed, approximately 59% were seen once. Specimen: blood. The receptors were sampled from a man younger than 35 in good health.

V and J are TRBV4-2 and TRBJ1-2, with 8 bases lining up with TRBD1. Trimming took 4 bases from V and 2 from J; bases not matched to a gene: 6. This CDR3 region has 15 residues. The germline gives CDR1 LGHNA, CDR2 YNFKEQ. CDR3 bases: TGTGCCAGCAGCCCCTGGACAGGGCACAACTATGGCTACACCTTC. Translated, it gives CASSPWTGHNYGYTF.

V usage is TRBV7-2 and J usage is TRBJ1-4; D may be TRBD1 (6 bases). Per the germline V gene, CDR1 is SGHTA and CDR2 is FQGNSA. The CDR3 loop spans 16 amino acids. Trimming stripped 4 bases from V and 0 bases from J, with 12 bases between. CDR3 DNA sequence: TGTGCCAGCAGCTCATACAGGGACCCAACTAATGAAAAACTGTTTTTT. Amino acid sequence: CASSSYRDPTNEKLFF.